The 22 T cell receptor beta chains reported below all come from one sample, sequenced in a study of control samples from healthy donors and cancer patients. Profiling relied on immunoSEQ multiplex PCR, and the TCRdb table lists in-frame clones only, not all of them. The repertoire holds 90,000 to 100,000 clones, with approximately 81% as singletons. Sequencing used blood. Receptor source: a woman aged 25 to 39 in good health.

This clone came up once. The V gene is TRBV24-1, the J gene TRBJ1-1, with a tentative D call TRBD1 (5 bases). V was trimmed by 9 bases and J by 1 base, leaving 8 bases between them. The CDR3 totals 12 residues. Germline V gene sequence: CDR1 KGHDR, CDR2 SFDVKD. The chain's CDR3 is CATAQGNTEAFF. CDR3 DNA: TGTGCCACCGCCCAGGGGAACACTGAAGCTTTCTTT.

The chain is built from TRBV7-9 and TRBJ1-5, with D unclear. The length of the CDR3 is 13 residues. CDR1 and CDR2 (germline): SEHNR, FQNEAQ (reference sequence). The germline V and J ends were trimmed by 5 bases and 5 bases, with 10 bases remaining between them. The CDR3 coding sequence is TGTGCCAGCAGCCTCACGGCGGATCAGCCCCAGCATTTT. Translating it yields CASSLTADQPQHF.

This chain joins TRBV6-6 and TRBJ2-1; 8 positions agree with TRBD1. CDR3 length equals 13 residues. Per the germline V gene, CDR1 is MNHNY and CDR2 is SVGAGI (reference sequence). Germline trimming cut 4 bases from V and 9 bases from J; bases unmatched to any gene: 5. This chain's CDR3 is CASSSGQGSEQFF. Here the CDR3 DNA reads TGTGCCAGCAGTTCTGGACAGGGCAGTGAGCAGTTCTTC.

This clone was seen just once. The chain joins TRBV19 to TRBJ1-4; D is perhaps TRBD1 (6 bases). V was trimmed by 7 bases and J by 14 bases, leaving 20 bases between them. Germline lookup yields CDR1 LNHDA and CDR2 SQIVND (reference sequence). This CDR3 is built from 13 residues. CDR3 sequence (DNA): TGTGCCAGTACGAAGGGGGACCGGCTAGGGCTGTTTTTT. Translating gives CASTKGDRLGLFF.

This sequence joins TRBV5-6 and TRBJ1-2; perhaps TRBD1 as D (5 bases). Germline CDR1 is SGHDT and CDR2 is YYEEEE. V was clipped by 4 bases and J by 4 bases, with 17 bases between them. The CDR3 spans 15 residues. This chain's CDR3 is CASSGAGLWVYGYTF. The CDR3 DNA reads as TGTGCCAGCAGCGGGGCGGGGTTATGGGTCTATGGCTACACCTTC.

The rearrangement links TRBV19 to TRBJ2-7; 8 bases are a match to TRBD2. The V gene's germline CDR1 is LNHDA and CDR2 SQIVND (reference sequence). The ends lost 4 bases at V and 2 bases at J; junction bases unmatched: 4. There are 14 residues in the CDR3. The CDR3 sequence is CASSNAGGPYEQYF. CDR3 DNA: TGTGCCAGTAGTAATGCGGGGGGCCCCTACGAGCAGTACTTC.

The chain carries TRBV9 and TRBJ1-1; D gene unclear. The CDR3 has 14 amino acids. Trimming stripped 0 bases from V and 4 bases from J, with 10 bases between. CDR1 SGDLS and CDR2 YYNGEE come from the germline V gene. CDR3 sequence (DNA): TGTGCCAGCAGCGTAGATATGGCCTCCACTGAAGCTTTCTTT. This translates into CASSVDMASTEAFF.

This chain connects TRBV6-4 to TRBJ2-3; possibly TRBD2 for D (6 bases). CDR1 MRHNA and CDR2 SNTAGT come from the germline V gene. Trimming cost V 6 bases and J 2 bases, with 12 bases left between them. The CDR3 loop spans 14 amino acids. CDR3 nucleotide sequence: TGTGCCAGCAGCCCAGGACTAACCACAGATACGCAGTATTTT. Protein product: CASSPGLTTDTQYF.

This chain uses TRBV12-5 with TRBJ1-2; no firm D call. V gave up 2 bases and J gave up 4 bases, with 14 bases separating them. Per germline, CDR1 LGHNT and CDR2 FRNRAP. The CDR3 loop spans 15 amino acids. CDR3 residues: CASGLPQTPVYGYTF. CDR3 sequence (DNA): TGTGCTAGTGGTTTGCCCCAAACCCCCGTCTATGGCTACACCTTC.

This clone has just a few counts. The chain is built from TRBV19 and TRBJ1-1, with D possibly matching TRBD1 (5 bases). The germline V and J ends were trimmed by 7 bases and 2 bases, with 17 bases remaining between them. The CDR3 totals 15 residues. Germline V gene sequence: CDR1 LNHDA, CDR2 SQIVND (reference sequence). The chain's CDR3 is CASTYGGKINTEAFF. Written as DNA, the CDR3 is TGTGCCAGTACCTATGGGGGTAAAATAAACACTGAAGCTTTCTTT.

The V and J genes are TRBV10-1 and TRBJ1-2; TRBD1 is a possible D gene (5 bases). Trimming took 7 bases from V and 3 from J, leaving 15 bases between them. Germline CDR1 WNHNN, CDR2 SYGVQD (reference sequence). The CDR3 consists of 14 residues. Here the CDR3 reads CASTANRKDYGYTF. DNA of the CDR3: TGCGCCAGCACCGCCAACAGGAAGGACTATGGCTACACCTTC.

The chain joins TRBV5-4 to TRBJ2-1; D remains unclear. Per germline, CDR1 SGHNT and CDR2 YYREEE (reference sequence). CDR3 length: 13 amino acids. V lost 0 bases and J lost 6, with 7 bases in between. The CDR3 region is CASSLVGVNEQFF. Written as DNA, the CDR3 is TGTGCCAGCAGCTTGGTTGGGGTCAATGAGCAGTTCTTC.

This chain links TRBV7-2 with TRBJ2-2, with D hard to call. Germline lookup yields CDR1 SGHTA and CDR2 FQGNSA. The CDR3 has 15 residues. The ends were cut back, 4 bases at V and 4 bases at J, with 13 bases in the middle. The CDR3 loop is CASSSIGQATGELFF. For the CDR3, the DNA is TGTGCCAGCAGCTCGATAGGGCAGGCCACCGGGGAGCTGTTTTTT.

The V call is TRBV19, the J call TRBJ1-5, with D unresolved. In germline, CDR1 is LNHDA, CDR2 SQIVND (reference sequence). The V end was cut by 4 bases, the J end by 3 bases, with 10 bases between. The CDR3 covers 14 residues. Here the CDR3 reads CASSTGEYNQPQHF. In DNA form, the CDR3 reads TGTGCCAGTAGTACCGGGGAATACAATCAGCCCCAGCATTTT.

The chain joins TRBV7-8 to TRBJ1-5; D is undetermined. The germline CDR1 and CDR2 sequences are SGHVS and FQNEAQ. The CDR3 has 14 residues. V was pared by 1 base and J by 4 bases, with 8 bases between. The CDR3 loop is CASSLVAGNQPQHF. The CDR3, as DNA: TGTGCCAGCAGCTTAGTTGCGGGTAATCAGCCCCAGCATTTT.

A word on this clone: The junction differs from germline at one of its ends, possibly a read error. The V and J genes are TRBV9 and TRBJ2-2, with TRBD1 identical over 12 bases. The CDR3 spans 17 residues. CDR1 and CDR2 (germline): SGDLS, YYNGEE. The CDR3 loop is CASSAPPGTGGTGEPFF. CDR3 sequence (DNA): TGTGCCAGCAGCGCCCCCCCCGGGACAGGGGGCACCGGGGAGCCGTTTTTT. Filled out from reference TRBV9 and TRBJ2-2, the complete variable domain reads DSGVTQTPKHLITATGQRVTLRCSPRSGDLSVYWYQQSLDQGLQFLIQYYNGEERAKGNILERFSAQQFPDLHSELNLSSLELGDSALYFCASSAPPGTGGTGEPFFGEGSRLTVL.

V is TRBV4-3 and J is TRBJ1-2; D is uncertain. This CDR3 is 13 amino acids long. The V end was cut by 5 bases, the J end by 4 bases, with 11 bases between. CDR1 is LGHNA and CDR2 is YSLEER in the germline V gene. Written as DNA, the CDR3 is TGCGCCAGCAGCGAAGGACGGACCTATGGCTACACCTTC. Amino acid sequence: CASSEGRTYGYTF.

The chain combines TRBV5-1 with TRBJ2-7; 7 bases align to TRBD1. In germline, CDR1 is SGHRS, CDR2 YFSETQ. The CDR3 totals 14 residues. J was trimmed by 1 base and V by 1 base; bases with no gene match: 2. CDR3 loop: CASSLTGASYEQYF. CDR3 in DNA: TGCGCCAGCAGCTTGACAGGGGCGTCCTACGAGCAGTACTTC.

The gene calls are TRBV27 and TRBJ1-2; D is ambiguous. Germline CDR1 reads MNHEY; CDR2 reads SMNVEV (reference sequence). The CDR3 extends over 13 amino acids. The germline V and J ends were trimmed by 3 bases and 4 bases, with 9 bases remaining between them. In nucleotides, the CDR3 is TGTGCCAGCAGTTTCCGGTCAACCTATGGCTACACCTTC. Protein product: CASSFRSTYGYTF.

This clone was seen just once. The chain couples TRBV7-8 to TRBJ1-1; D unresolved. V lost 5 bases to trimming and J lost 1 base, with 14 bases between them. The length of the CDR3 is 15 residues. CDR1 is SGHVS, CDR2 FQNEAQ, per germline. CDR3 in DNA: TGTGCCAGCAGCATCCGGACGGGTAAGAACACTGAAGCTTTCTTT. As protein: CASSIRTGKNTEAFF.

J is TRBJ1-2 and V is TRBV19, with D possibly being TRBD1 (6 bases). Between the trimmed V and J ends, which lost 4 bases and 4 bases, there was a span of 16 bases. This CDR3 has 15 amino acids. Germline assignment: CDR1 LNHDA and CDR2 SQIVND (reference sequence). Here the CDR3 reads CASSTPTGTPYGYTF. The CDR3 nucleotides are TGTGCCAGTAGTACCCCGACAGGAACCCCCTATGGCTACACCTTC.

This chain joins TRBV7-8 and TRBJ2-6; D is unclear. The ends were cut back, 0 bases at V and 4 bases at J, with 10 bases in the middle. Germline CDR1 is SGHVS and CDR2 is FQNEAQ. This CDR3 has 16 residues. In nucleotides, the CDR3 is TGTGCCAGCAGCTTAGCCCCAGATTCGGGGGCCAACGTCCTGACTTTC. This sequence encodes CASSLAPDSGANVLTF.